Shown below are 9 T cell receptor beta chains from a single sample sequenced in a study of blood T cell repertoires in COVID-19. Sequenced by immunoSEQ multiplex PCR; TCRdb stores in-frame clones only, minus some. The data contain roughly 150,000 clones, approximately 80% of them singletons. Input material: PBMCs or T cells enriched from blood (not recorded which). The source of these receptors is a young woman who had been exposed to COVID-19.

V gene TRBV30 combines with J gene TRBJ2-4, with D perhaps matching TRBD1 (6 bases). Germline CDR1 reads GTSNPN; CDR2 reads SVGIG (reference sequence). The CDR3 consists of 14 residues. V was shortened by 3 bases and J by 4 bases, with 13 bases between the two germline ends. The CDR3 region has the DNA TGTGCCTGGAGGTGGGGCAGGGGAAAAAACATTCAGTACTTC. It codes for CAWRWGRGKNIQYF.

The chain is built from TRBV30 and TRBJ1-2; D gene unclear. The CDR3 is 13 amino acids. Per germline, CDR1 GTSNPN and CDR2 SVGIG (reference sequence). CDR3 nucleotides: TGTGCTTCCCAAACAGTTAGGCACTATGGCTACACCTTC. Translated, it gives CASQTVRHYGYTF.

The chain couples TRBV5-4 to TRBJ2-5; weak D call: TRBD1 (6 bases). Trimming removed 3 bases at V and 1 base at J, with 10 bases between. Per germline, CDR1 SGHNT and CDR2 YYREEE (reference sequence). CDR3 length: 14 amino acids. CDR3 residues: CASSSGVFQETQYF. The CDR3 DNA reads as TGTGCCAGCAGCTCAGGGGTTTTCCAAGAGACCCAGTACTTC.

This clone was seen just once. The J gene is TRBJ1-4, the V gene TRBV12-3 or TRBV12-4; TRBD1 matches at 9 bases. The CDR3 is 13 amino acids. V dropped 5 bases and J dropped 7; count of bases not matched to a gene: 2. CDR3 sequence (DNA): TGTGCCAGCAGTAGGGACAGGGCTGAAAAACTGTTTTTT. Residues: CASSRDRAEKLFF.

The rearrangement joins TRBV2 to TRBJ1-1, with 9 bases aligning to TRBD1. Trimming took 5 bases from V and 4 from J; bases not matched to a gene: 8. The CDR3 totals 15 residues. CDR1 SNHLY and CDR2 FYNNEI come from the germline V gene. CDR3 protein: CASSNNRGQGTEAFF. The DNA for the CDR3 is TGTGCCAGCAGTAATAACAGGGGGCAAGGCACTGAAGCTTTCTTT.

This clone is a singleton in its sample. The chain uses TRBV7-2 and TRBJ2-7, with D uncertain. The V gene's germline CDR1 is SGHTA and CDR2 FQGNSA. The CDR3 has 12 residues. With 5 bases removed from V and 0 bases from J, the gap between germline ends came to 5 bases. CDR3 bases: TGTGCCAGCAGCCTAAACTCCTACGAGCAGTACTTC. This codes for CASSLNSYEQYF. The variable domain in full, with the rest retrieved from reference TRBV7-2 and TRBJ2-7, is GAGVSQSPSNKVTEKGKDVELRCDPISGHTALYWYRQSLGQGLEFLIYFQGNSAPDKSGLPSDRFSAERTGGSVSTLTIQRTQQEDSAVYLCASSLNSYEQYFGPGTRLTVT.

This rearrangement joins TRBV4-2 to TRBJ2-7; 7 bases match TRBD2. The CDR3 runs to 15 residues. The J segment lost 1 base and the V segment lost 0 bases, leaving 3 bases of the junction unmatched. The germline V gene has CDR1 LGHNA and CDR2 YNFKEQ. CDR3 protein: CASSQEGEGSYEQYF. The DNA for the CDR3 is TGTGCCAGCAGCCAAGAGGGGGAGGGGTCCTACGAGCAGTACTTC.

This chain uses TRBV19 with TRBJ1-4; tentative D call: TRBD1 (6 bases). The CDR3 sequence is 18 residues long. CDR1 LNHDA and CDR2 SQIVND come from the germline V gene (reference sequence). The V end was cut by 6 bases, the J end by 1 base, with 21 bases between. The chain's CDR3 is CASSPAADSKGTNEKLFF. Here the CDR3 DNA reads TGTGCCAGTAGCCCAGCGGCGGACAGCAAGGGAACTAATGAAAAACTGTTTTTT.

The CDR3 reads CASSRGTSGRLYEQYF. DNA of the CDR3: TGTGCCAGCAGCCGCGGGACTAGCGGGAGGCTCTACGAGCAGTACTTC. The V gene is TRBV3-1 (or the pseudogene TRBV3-2), the J gene TRBJ2-7; 15 bases fit TRBD2. The CDR3 extends over 16 amino acids. CDR1 is LGHDT and CDR2 is YNNKEL in the germline V gene (reference sequence). Trimming took 4 bases from V and 3 from J; bases not matched to a gene: 4.